The 32 T cell receptor beta chains in this list originate from one sample, sequenced in a study of blood T cells in healthy people across ages. The authors ran a second PCR of about 6 to 11 cycles using a sample-barcoded 5' primer and a J-beta primer mix. MiXCR, run by TCRdb on the 5' RACE reads, gives a single entry per CDR3 protein. The sample includes 1.5 million to 2 million distinct CDR3 sequences, about 30% of them seen just once. The sequenced sample consisted of blood. The receptors derive from a woman aged 25-40 years in good health.

As to this clonotype: A much larger clone sits a single nucleotide away, making a read error possible. The rearrangement uses TRBV5-1 and TRBJ1-2, with D possibly TRBD1 on 5 matching bases. CDR1 and CDR2 (germline): SGHRS, YFSETQ. This CDR3 has 14 residues. Here the CDR3 reads CAGSSPGYGGSYTF. The CDR3 nucleotides read TGCGCCGGCAGCTCCCCCGGATACGGGGGTAGCTACACCTTC.

As for this clonotype: Since a much larger clone is just one base distant, this may be a read error. The gene calls are TRBV9 and TRBJ2-5; 9 bases line up with TRBD2. This CDR3 has 13 residues. Per the germline V gene, CDR1 is SGDLS and CDR2 is YYNGEE. CDR3 loop: CTSGGTVQETQYF. Here the CDR3 DNA reads TGTACCAGCGGGGGGACGGTTCAAGAGACCCAGTACTTC.

This clonotype was observed a few times. V gene TRBV11-2 combines with J gene TRBJ1-4; D perhaps matches TRBD1 (6 bases). Trimming pared 5 bases from V and 5 bases from J, leaving 9 bases between. Germline V gene sequence: CDR1 SGHAT, CDR2 FQNNGV. The CDR3 totals 13 residues. DNA of the CDR3: TGTGCCAGCAGCCCAACAGGGAATGAAAAACTGTTTTTT. Its protein is CASSPTGNEKLFF.

This clonotype has ten or more counts. The CDR3 region is CASSYEGQPPYEQYF. In nucleotides, the CDR3 is TGTGCCAGCAGCTACGAGGGCCAGCCTCCCTACGAGCAGTACTTC. The chain couples TRBV3-1 to TRBJ2-7, with D perhaps TRBD2 (5 bases). This CDR3 region has 15 residues. The V end was cut by 5 bases, the J end by 2 bases, with 16 bases between. Germline V lookup: CDR1 LGHDT, CDR2 YNNKEL (reference sequence).

This clonotype was seen many times. The V call is TRBV3-1, the J call TRBJ2-7; TRBD2 matches 8 bases. The J call is uncertain, as TRBJ2-3 better fits the DNA end. CDR3 length equals 15 residues. Germline V lookup: CDR1 LGHDT, CDR2 YNNKEL (reference sequence). DNA for the CDR3: TGTGCCAGCAGCCAAGTTGCGAGCGGGGGAGGTACGCAGTATTTT. Residues: CASSQVASGGGTQYF.

The chain uses TRBV19 and TRBJ1-5, with 10 nucleotides matching TRBD1. With V trimmed by 9 bases and J by 6 bases, 2 bases remained unmatched. Germline V gene lookup returns CDR1 LNHDA and CDR2 SQIVND (reference sequence). CDR3 length: 12 residues. CDR3 bases: TGTGCCAGCCGGACAGGGGGTCAGCCCCAGCATTTT. Translating it yields CASRTGGQPQHF.

The chain has TRBV9 and TRBJ2-4; 9 nucleotides agree with TRBD1. The CDR3 consists of 16 residues. The J segment lost 1 base and the V segment lost 0 bases, leaving 2 bases of the junction unmatched. CDR1 is SGDLS, CDR2 YYNGEE, per germline. The chain's CDR3 is CASSVGDREAKNIQYF. For the CDR3, the DNA is TGTGCCAGCAGCGTAGGGGACAGGGAGGCCAAAAACATTCAGTACTTC.

A word on this clonotype: One end of the junction varies from germline; a read error may be responsible. The J gene is TRBJ2-1, the V gene TRBV7-9, with 16 bases identical to TRBD2. This CDR3 region has 19 residues. Germline CDR1 reads SEHNR; CDR2 reads FQNEAQ (reference sequence). The DNA for the CDR3 is TGTACCAGCAGCCGGGGACTAGCGGGAGGGTCGAGCTCCTACAATGAGCAGTTCTTC. It is translated as CTSSRGLAGGSSSYNEQFF.

The rearrangement joins TRBV5-1 to TRBJ2-2; no reliable D call. Germline values: CDR1 SGHRS, CDR2 YFSETQ. The ends were cut back, 5 bases at V and 5 bases at J, with 10 bases in the middle. The CDR3 consists of 13 residues. CDR3 region: CASRWLVTGELFF. CDR3 sequence (DNA): TGCGCCAGCAGGTGGCTGGTTACCGGGGAGCTGTTTTTT.

This clonotype was picked up a small number of times. V usage is TRBV4-1 and J usage is TRBJ1-1, with D hard to call. Per the germline V gene, CDR1 is MGHRA and CDR2 is YSYEKL. V gave up 0 bases and J gave up 6 bases, with 14 bases separating them. The CDR3 spans 15 residues. The CDR3 bases are TGCGCCAGCAGCCAAGAGGGCGTAAGTTTCGCTGAAGCTTTCTTT. This encodes CASSQEGVSFAEAFF.

This clonotype was observed a handful of times. The V gene is TRBV7-2, the J gene TRBJ2-1; TRBD2 is a possible D gene (5 bases). In germline, CDR1 is SGHTA, CDR2 FQGNSA. There are 13 residues in the CDR3. The V end lost 4 bases, the J end lost 6 bases, and 10 bases lay between the germline ends. CDR3 in DNA: TGTGCCAGCAGCTCATCTAGCTTCAATGAGCAGTTCTTC. Its translation: CASSSSSFNEQFF.

In this sample, this clonotype turned up a few times. The J gene is TRBJ2-7, the V gene TRBV7-2, with a possible D match to TRBD2 (5 bases). The CDR3 has 14 residues. V gave up 5 bases and J gave up 4 bases, with 15 bases separating them. CDR1 SGHTA and CDR2 FQGNSA come from the germline V gene. CDR3 nucleotides: TGTGCCAGCAGCCCGGGGATAGGAAGGTACGAGCAGTACTTC. This sequence encodes CASSPGIGRYEQYF. The full variable domain, rest sourced from reference TRBV7-2 and TRBJ2-7, is GAGVSQSPSNKVTEKGKDVELRCDPISGHTALYWYRQSLGQGLEFLIYFQGNSAPDKSGLPSDRFSAERTGGSVSTLTIQRTQQEDSAVYLCASSPGIGRYEQYFGPGTRLTVT.

This clonotype was seen repeatedly, ten times or more. This rearrangement joins TRBV15 to TRBJ2-7; TRBD1 aligns across 9 bases. J lost 5 bases, V lost 8 bases, and 13 bases had no gene match. The CDR3 covers 15 residues. The germline V gene encodes CDR1 LNHNV and CDR2 YYDKDF (reference sequence). The CDR3 nucleotides read TGTGCCACCTGCCTTGGCGGGACAGGGAATCACGAGCAGTACTTC. Its protein is CATCLGGTGNHEQYF.

The chain couples TRBV2 to TRBJ2-3; TRBD2 matches 7 bases. The CDR3 length is 14 residues. Germline CDR1 is SNHLY and CDR2 is FYNNEI. V was clipped by 7 bases and J by 0 bases; unmatched bases: 4. The CDR3 spells CASKASGSTDTQYF. The CDR3 nucleotides are TGTGCCAGCAAGGCTAGCGGTAGCACAGATACGCAGTATTTT.

The chain is built from TRBV10-3 and TRBJ2-4; 9 bases map to TRBD1. In germline, CDR1 is ENHRY, CDR2 SYGVKD. The CDR3 consists of 12 residues. The CDR3 loop reads CTTRDRADEQYF. The CDR3 region has the DNA TGTACCACCAGGGACAGGGCGGATGAGCAGTACTTC.

The chain carries TRBV9 and TRBJ2-2, with 9 nucleotides matching TRBD1. J gave up 5 bases and V 3 bases, and 11 bases lay outside the gene matches. CDR3 length: 17 amino acids. The V gene's germline CDR1 is SGDLS and CDR2 YYNGEE. CDR3 sequence: CASSAHRGQGSTGELFF. The DNA for the CDR3 is TGTGCCAGCAGCGCCCATCGGGGACAGGGAAGTACCGGGGAGCTGTTTTTT.

The rearrangement joins TRBV4-3 to TRBJ1-6; tentatively, D is TRBD1 (5 bases). CDR3 length equals 15 residues. The V and J ends lost 4 bases and 9 bases respectively, with 16 bases between them. Germline values: CDR1 LGHNA, CDR2 YSLEER. DNA for the CDR3: TGCGCCAGCAGCCCTGAAGCCAGGGTCTCTTCACCCCTCCACTTT. Its protein is CASSPEARVSSPLHF.

This clonotype was observed at least ten times. The chain links TRBV3-1 to TRBJ2-1; a weak D match, TRBD2 (7 bases). Looked up from germline, CDR1 is LGHDT and CDR2 is YNNKEL (reference sequence). The CDR3 runs 12 residues. V was trimmed by 3 bases and J by 8 bases, leaving 8 bases between them. CDR3: CASSQGGHEQFF. The CDR3 region has the DNA TGTGCCAGCAGCCAGGGGGGGCATGAGCAGTTCTTC.

In regard to this clonotype: This sequence may be a read error, since a much larger clone differs from it by one base. V and J are TRBV20-1 and TRBJ2-7; TRBD2 matches 12 bases. CDR1 and CDR2 (germline): DFQATT, SNEGSKA (reference sequence). The V gene end was trimmed by 4 bases and the J gene end by 3 bases; junction bases not matched to a gene: 1. This CDR3 comprises 13 residues. The CDR3 spells CSAKLAGGYEQYF. The CDR3, as DNA: TGCAGTGCTAAACTAGCGGGGGGCTACGAGCAGTACTTC.

This clonotype occurred many times. The chain is built from TRBV7-2 and TRBJ2-7, with D perhaps TRBD1 (6 bases). Germline V CDR1 and CDR2: SGHTA, FQGNSA. This CDR3 is 14 amino acids long. The ends were cut back, 5 bases at V and 2 bases at J, with 13 bases in the middle. The CDR3 protein is CASSRQQGTYEQYF. In nucleotides, the CDR3 is TGTGCCAGCAGCCGACAACAGGGTACCTACGAGCAGTACTTC.

This chain connects TRBV28 to TRBJ2-7, with 8 bases aligning to TRBD1. The CDR3 loop spans 13 amino acids. Germline CDR1 is MDHEN and CDR2 is SYDVKM. J was trimmed by 6 bases and V by 11 bases; bases with no gene match: 12. CDR3 nucleotides: TGTGCCGTCATAGGACAGGGTACAGCCGAGCAGTACTTC. The encoded protein is CAVIGQGTAEQYF. Full variable domain (missing parts from reference TRBV28 and TRBJ2-7): DVKVTQSSRYLVKRTGEKVFLECVQDMDHENMFWYRQDPGLGLRLIYFSYDVKMKEKGDIPEGYSVSREKKERFSLILESASTNQTSMYLCAVIGQGTAEQYFGPGTRLTVT.

A few counts support this clonotype. This chain uses TRBV27 with TRBJ2-2; no clear D gene. The CDR3 extends over 15 amino acids. Deletions cut 6 bases from V and 5 bases from J, with 16 bases between. The germline CDR1 and CDR2 sequences are MNHEY and SMNVEV (reference sequence). Here the CDR3 reads CASSPAPDGTGELFF. The CDR3 coding sequence is TGTGCCAGCAGCCCCGCCCCCGACGGGACCGGGGAGCTGTTTTTT.

J is TRBJ1-1 and V is TRBV7-9; 8 bases are a match to TRBD1. Germline V gene lookup returns CDR1 SEHNR and CDR2 FQNEAQ (reference sequence). CDR3 size: 17 residues. V gave up 4 bases and J gave up 4 bases; unmatched junction bases: 14. The DNA of the CDR3 is TGTGCCAGCAGCTCGCAAGCCCCAGGGGGCGCCGGCACTGAAGCTTTCTTT. As protein: CASSSQAPGGAGTEAFF.

V is TRBV6-1 and J is TRBJ2-3; the D is unclear. Germline CDR1 MNHNS, CDR2 SASEGT. Trimming pared 5 bases from V and 4 bases from J, leaving 10 bases between. This CDR3 spans 13 amino acids. CDR3 sequence reads: CASSFPEADTQYF. The DNA for the CDR3 is TGTGCCAGCAGTTTCCCCGAGGCAGATACGCAGTATTTT.

This clonotype was found many times. The chain carries TRBV25-1 and TRBJ2-5, with D unresolved. This CDR3 spans 16 amino acids. Trimming shortened V by 2 bases and J by 1 base, and 14 bases separated the two germline ends. Germline loops: CDR1 MGHDK, CDR2 SYGVNS. The DNA of the CDR3 is TGTGCCAGCAGTGAAGCCCAAGGTTGGCGCCAAGAGACCCAGTACTTC. The encoded protein is CASSEAQGWRQETQYF. Looking up the rest from reference TRBV25-1 and TRBJ2-5 gives the full variable domain: EADIYQTPRYLVIGTGKKITLECSQTMGHDKMYWYQQDPGMELHLIHYSYGVNSTEKGDLSSESTVSRIRTEHFPLTLESARPSHTSQYLCASSEAQGWRQETQYFGPGTRLLVL.

The V gene is TRBV20-1, the J gene TRBJ2-7; D is perhaps TRBD1 (6 bases). The germline CDR1 and CDR2 sequences are DFQATT and SNEGSKA (reference sequence). V lost 3 bases, J lost 11 bases, and 14 bases lay in between. This CDR3 has 11 amino acids. The chain's CDR3 is CSASQGGQKYF. The CDR3 coding sequence is TGCAGTGCTAGCCAAGGAGGACAGAAGTACTTC.

In its sample, this clonotype was seen many times. Germline and junction disagree at one end, which may indicate a read error. The chain's CDR3 is CASSLELAGNEQFF. The CDR3 coding sequence is TGTGCCAGCAGTTTGGAACTAGCGGGTAATGAGCAGTTCTTC. This chain connects TRBV5-1 to TRBJ2-1; 9 bases agree with TRBD2. Per germline, CDR1 SGHRS and CDR2 YFSETQ. This CDR3 contains 14 residues.

This clonotype was detected a few times. The V call is TRBV28, the J call TRBJ1-1, with TRBD1 as a possible D gene (6 bases). Germline V CDR1 and CDR2: MDHEN, SYDVKM. Trimming cost V 2 bases and J 0 bases, with 13 bases left between them. This CDR3 contains 16 residues. This CDR3 reads CASSLKGQLMNTEAFF. CDR3 sequence (DNA): TGTGCCAGCAGTTTAAAAGGACAGCTCATGAACACTGAAGCTTTCTTT.

This clonotype has only a few counts. J is TRBJ2-1 and V is TRBV9; D tentatively fits TRBD1 or TRBD2 (6 bases each). The ends were cut back, 1 base at V and 3 bases at J, with 20 bases in the middle. Germline values: CDR1 SGDLS, CDR2 YYNGEE. This CDR3 region has 18 residues. The CDR3 coding sequence is TGTGCCAGCAGCGTAAGGGGGGAAAGAGCGACCCTCTACAATGAGCAGTTCTTC. Amino acid sequence: CASSVRGERATLYNEQFF.

On this clonotype: A read error may produce the germline difference seen at one junction end. The chain recombines TRBV18 with TRBJ2-3; either TRBD1 or TRBD2 may supply D (5 bases each). The germline gives CDR1 KGHSH, CDR2 LQKENI. CDR3 length: 13 residues. The CDR3 protein is CTSSEGITDTQYF. CDR3 in DNA: TGTACCAGCTCTGAGGGGATAACAGATACGCAGTATTTT.

This clonotype has just a few counts. This rearrangement joins TRBV3-1 to TRBJ1-2; 7 bases line up with TRBD1. This CDR3 is 15 amino acids long. J was trimmed by 8 bases and V by 3 bases; bases with no gene match: 12. The germline V gene encodes CDR1 LGHDT and CDR2 YNNKEL (reference sequence). The CDR3 protein is CASSHPAGGGHGYTF. CDR3 in DNA: TGTGCCAGCAGCCATCCCGCAGGGGGAGGGCACGGCTACACCTTC. Combining the CDR3 with reference TRBV3-1 and TRBJ1-2 gives the whole variable domain DTAVSQTPKYLVTQMGNDKSIKCEQNLGHDTMYWYKQDSKKFLKIMFSYNNKELIINETVPNRFSPKSPDKAHLNLHINSLELGDSAVYFCASSHPAGGGHGYTFGSGTRLTVV.

This chain links TRBV4-3 with TRBJ2-4, with 11 positions matching TRBD2. The DNA end lines up better with TRBJ2-7; the J call may be wrong. Germline V lookup: CDR1 LGHNA, CDR2 YSLEER. This CDR3 has 16 amino acids. The CDR3 loop reads CASSQDPGLAVYEQYF. Here the CDR3 DNA reads TGCGCCAGCAGCCAAGACCCGGGACTAGCGGTATACGAGCAGTACTTC.